This T cell receptor beta chain was recorded in a study of blood T cell repertoires in COVID-19. Sequenced by immunoSEQ multiplex PCR; TCRdb stores in-frame clones only, minus some. The table has just over 300,000 clones, over 75% seen once; the top ten hold less than 2.5%. This CDR3 region has 13 residues. Per germline, CDR1 GTSNPN and CDR2 SVGIG (reference sequence). V lost 3 bases and J 4 bases, leaving 10 bases between the germline ends. Sequencing used PBMCs or T cells enriched from blood (not recorded which). V is TRBV30 and J is TRBJ1-5; D is undetermined. This sequence originates from a man aged 25-45 years who had recovered from COVID-19. The CDR3 DNA sequence: TGTGCCTGGAGCGCCAATACAAATCAGCCCCAGCATTTT. Protein sequence: CAWSANTNQPQHF.